This TCR beta chain originates from a study of T cells in Graves' hyperthyroidism and ophthalmopathy. Germline V gene lookup returns CDR1 SGHRS and CDR2 YFSETQ. Losses at the gene ends were 4 bases for V and 0 bases for J; bases not matched to a gene: 10. The CDR3 has 16 amino acids. Researchers took RNA transcripts and amplified the TCR beta CDR3 regions from them. First-round RT-PCR targeting the TCR CDR3 was performed with the HTBI primer set. TCRdb re-analysed the multiplex PCR reads in MiXCR, keeping a single row per CDR3 protein. The sample holds 450,000 to 700,000 distinct CDR3 sequences, 46% seen once.

J is TRBJ2-7 and V is TRBV5-1; 7 bases are shared with TRBD2. This TCR was recovered from a woman under 30 with Graves' hyperthyroidism. The specimen was peripheral blood or thyroid tissue (not recorded which). The CDR3: CASSHLTSVVSYEQYF. DNA of the CDR3: TGCGCCAGCAGCCACCTTACTAGCGTTGTCTCCTACGAGCAGTACTTC.